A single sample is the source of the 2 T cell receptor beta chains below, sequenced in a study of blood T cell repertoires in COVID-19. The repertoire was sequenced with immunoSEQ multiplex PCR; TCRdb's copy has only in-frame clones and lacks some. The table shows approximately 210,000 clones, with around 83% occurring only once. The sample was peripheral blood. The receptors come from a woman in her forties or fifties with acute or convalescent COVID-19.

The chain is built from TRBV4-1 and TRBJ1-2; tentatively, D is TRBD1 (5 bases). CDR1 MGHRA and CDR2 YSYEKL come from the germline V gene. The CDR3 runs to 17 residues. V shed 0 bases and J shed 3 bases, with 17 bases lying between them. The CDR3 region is CASSQDWQGILDYGYTF. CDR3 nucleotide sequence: TGCGCCAGCAGCCAAGATTGGCAGGGTATATTGGACTATGGCTACACCTTC.

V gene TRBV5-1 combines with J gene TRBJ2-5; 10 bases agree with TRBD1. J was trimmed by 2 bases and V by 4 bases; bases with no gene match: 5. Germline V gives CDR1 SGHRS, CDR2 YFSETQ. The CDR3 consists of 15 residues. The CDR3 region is CASSPGQGKQETQYF. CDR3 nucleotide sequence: TGCGCCAGCAGCCCGGGACAGGGGAAGCAAGAGACCCAGTACTTC.